These T cell receptor beta chains were read from a single sample in a study of T cell repertoires in cytomegalovirus infection. TCRdb called the reads again in MiXCR, with one record for every CDR3 protein. This table has about 360,000 distinct CDR3 sequences, 15% to 20% appearing once. Material: PBMCs. These receptors were obtained from a human donor in good health (CMV status not recorded). Some clones in this sample may be carry-over from other donors' samples. The CDR3 runs from the conserved cysteine through the conserved F or W. A D gene is named only where the DNA matches it firmly. Size tells how often a clone was seen (once, few, many) or the class of an expanded clone, and some rows leave it out.

J: TRBJ1-1
size: .
D: .
length: 13
V: TRBV5-1
CDR3: CASTGRGGTEAFF
DNA: TGCGCCAGCACGGGGAGAGGGGGCACTGAAGCTTTCTTT

J: TRBJ2-1
size: .
D: .
length: 12
V: TRBV27
CDR3: CASIAVNNEQFF
DNA: TGTGCCAGCATAGCGGTAAACAATGAGCAGTTCTTC

J: TRBJ1-6
size: few
D: .
length: 16
V: TRBV10-3
CDR3: CAINLQGRLTRSPLHF
DNA: TGTGCCATCAATCTCCAGGGACGGCTAACGAGGTCACCCCTCCACTTT

J: TRBJ2-3
size: .
D: TRBD1
length: 14
V: TRBV2
CDR3: CATHRDRSTDTQYF
DNA: TGTGCCACTCACCGGGACAGATCCACAGATACGCAGTATTTT

J: TRBJ1-6
size: many
D: TRBD1
length: 15
V: TRBV7-2
CDR3: CASSFYRGNNSPLHF
DNA: TGTGCCAGCAGCTTCTACAGGGGAAATAATTCACCCCTCCACTTT

J: TRBJ2-7
size: many
D: .
length: 12
V: TRBV7-2
CDR3: CASSRWGYEQYF
DNA: TGTGCCAGCAGCCGCTGGGGGTACGAGCAGTACTTC

J: TRBJ1-1
size: many
D: .
length: 13
V: TRBV7-8
CDR3: CASSVNRETEAFF
DNA: TGTGCCAGCAGCGTAAACAGGGAGACTGAAGCTTTCTTT

J: TRBJ2-1
size: .
D: .
length: 14
V: TRBV11-3
CDR3: CASSPGYWADEQFF
DNA: TGTGCCAGCAGCCCCGGTTATTGGGCGGATGAGCAGTTCTTC

J: TRBJ2-7
size: .
D: TRBD1
length: 16
V: TRBV28
CDR3: CASSPPPGQGSYEQYF
DNA: TGTGCCAGCAGTCCCCCGCCTGGACAGGGGTCCTACGAGCAGTACTTC

J: TRBJ1-2
size: many
D: .
length: 14
V: TRBV7-9
CDR3: CASSPRGRDYGYTF
DNA: TGTGCCAGCAGCCCCAGAGGAAGGGACTATGGCTACACCTTC

J: TRBJ2-6
size: many
D: .
length: 17
V: TRBV7-2
CDR3: CASSLGYGRSGANVLTF
DNA: TGTGCCAGCAGCTTGGGGTATGGTCGCTCTGGGGCCAACGTCCTGACTTTC

J: TRBJ2-3
size: .
D: TRBD1
length: 15
V: TRBV24-1
CDR3: CATSDTGGIPDTQYF
DNA: TGTGCCACCAGTGATACAGGGGGCATTCCAGATACGCAGTATTTT

J: TRBJ1-2
size: .
D: TRBD1
length: 17
V: TRBV2
CDR3: CASSDGQGAPHNYGYTF
DNA: TGTGCCAGCAGTGACGGACAGGGGGCACCTCATAACTATGGCTACACCTTC

J: TRBJ1-6
size: .
D: .
length: 14
V: TRBV20-1
CDR3: CSASGQGPQSPLHF
DNA: TGCAGTGCTAGTGGTCAGGGCCCACAATCACCCCTCCACTTT

J: TRBJ2-7
size: many
D: TRBD2
length: 21
V: TRBV7-6
CDR3: CASSSSPPLAGGPVIRGEQYF
DNA: TGTGCCAGCAGCTCCTCCCCGCCACTAGCGGGAGGGCCCGTCATCAGGGGCGAGCAGTACTTC